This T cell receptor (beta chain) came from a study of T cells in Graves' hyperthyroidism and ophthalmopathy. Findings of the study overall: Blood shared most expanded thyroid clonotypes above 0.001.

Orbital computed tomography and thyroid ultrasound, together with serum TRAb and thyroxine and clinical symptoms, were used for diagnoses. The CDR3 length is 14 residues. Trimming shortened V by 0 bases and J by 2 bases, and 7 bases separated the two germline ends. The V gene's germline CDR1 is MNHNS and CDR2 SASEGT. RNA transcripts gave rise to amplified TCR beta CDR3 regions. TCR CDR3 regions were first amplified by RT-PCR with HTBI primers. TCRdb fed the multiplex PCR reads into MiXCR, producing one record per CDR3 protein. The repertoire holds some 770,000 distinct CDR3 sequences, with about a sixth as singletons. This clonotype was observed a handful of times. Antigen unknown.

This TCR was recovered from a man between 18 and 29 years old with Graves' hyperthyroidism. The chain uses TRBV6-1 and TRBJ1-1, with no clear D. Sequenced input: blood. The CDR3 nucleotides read TGTGCCAGCAGTGAAGCGGACGGTAACACTGAAGCTTTCTTT. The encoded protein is CASSEADGNTEAFF.